This T cell receptor (beta chain) was profiled in a study of identical twins. This clonotype was found a few times. There are 14 residues in the CDR3. Germline V gene data show CDR1 as MNHNS and CDR2 as SASEGT. Deletions cut 4 bases from V and 3 bases from J, with 13 bases between. MiXCR, run by TCRdb on the 5' RACE reads, gives a single entry per CDR3 protein. Among approximately 1.8 million distinct CDR3 sequences listed, less than 35% were seen once. The chain combines TRBV6-1 with TRBJ2-7; D call uncertain. The sequencing sample was made of cord blood. The clonotype was recovered from a newborn girl in good health. The DNA of the CDR3 is TGTGCCAGCAGTGCTAACCACTACTTCTACGAGCAGTACTTC. Translated, it gives CASSANHYFYEQYF.